This TCR beta chain was recovered during a study of blood T cells in healthy people across ages. Study-wide context: T cells yielded about one barcoded beta molecule per two cells through template switching.

Study results and caveats: Age brought a roughly linear fall in TCR beta diversity measured per million T cells. CMV infection status of these donors was not known.

Every donor contributed about 10 milliliters of peripheral blood by blood draw. This CDR3 has 18 residues. The V and J ends lost 2 bases and 4 bases, in that order; junction bases with no gene match: 13. CDR1 LGHNA and CDR2 YNFKEQ come from the germline V gene. This clonotype has more than one count but fewer than ten. Its matching antigen is unknown. For the second PCR, which ran for about 6 to 11 cycles, a sample-barcoded 5' primer and a J-beta primer mix were used. MiXCR, applied by TCRdb to the 5' RACE reads, yields one record per CDR3 protein. Of some 1,800,000 distinct CDR3 sequences in the sample, more than 35% were seen once.

The sample comprised blood. This chain joins TRBV4-2 and TRBJ2-3, with TRBD2 identical over 9 bases. This TCR was recovered from a human donor in good health. CDR3 protein: CASSQSSVGLAMADTQYF. The CDR3 DNA sequence: TGTGCCAGCAGCCAAAGTAGTGTTGGACTAGCGATGGCAGATACGCAGTATTTT.